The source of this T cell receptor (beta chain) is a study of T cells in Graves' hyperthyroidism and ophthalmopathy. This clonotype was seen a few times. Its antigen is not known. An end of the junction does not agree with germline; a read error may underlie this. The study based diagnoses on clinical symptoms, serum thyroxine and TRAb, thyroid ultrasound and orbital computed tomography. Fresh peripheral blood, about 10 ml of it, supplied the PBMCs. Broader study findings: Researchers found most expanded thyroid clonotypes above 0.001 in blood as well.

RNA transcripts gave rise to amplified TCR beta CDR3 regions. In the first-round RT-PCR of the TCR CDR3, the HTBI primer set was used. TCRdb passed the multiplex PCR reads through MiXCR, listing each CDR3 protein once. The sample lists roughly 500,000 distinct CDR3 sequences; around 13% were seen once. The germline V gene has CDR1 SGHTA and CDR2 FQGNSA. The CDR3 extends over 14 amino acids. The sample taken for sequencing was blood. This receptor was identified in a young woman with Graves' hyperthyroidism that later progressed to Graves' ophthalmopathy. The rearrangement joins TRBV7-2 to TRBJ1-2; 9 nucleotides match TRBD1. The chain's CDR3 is CASSTRQGESGHTF. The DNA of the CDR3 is TGTGCCAGCAGCACACGACAGGGGGAGAGTGGCCACACCTTC.